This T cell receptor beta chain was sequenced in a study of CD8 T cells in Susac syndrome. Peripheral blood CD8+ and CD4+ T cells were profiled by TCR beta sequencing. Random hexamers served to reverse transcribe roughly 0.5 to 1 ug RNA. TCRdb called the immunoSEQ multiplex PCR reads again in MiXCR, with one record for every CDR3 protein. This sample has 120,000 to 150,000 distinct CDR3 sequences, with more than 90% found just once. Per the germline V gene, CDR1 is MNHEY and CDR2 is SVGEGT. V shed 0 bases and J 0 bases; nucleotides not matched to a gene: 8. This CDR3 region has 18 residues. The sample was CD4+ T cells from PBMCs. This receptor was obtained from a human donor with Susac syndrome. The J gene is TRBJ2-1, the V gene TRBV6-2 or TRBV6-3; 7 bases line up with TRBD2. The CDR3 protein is CASSYSRGAGSSYNEQFF. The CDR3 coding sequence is TGTGCCAGCAGTTACTCGAGGGGAGCGGGGAGCTCCTACAATGAGCAGTTCTTC.